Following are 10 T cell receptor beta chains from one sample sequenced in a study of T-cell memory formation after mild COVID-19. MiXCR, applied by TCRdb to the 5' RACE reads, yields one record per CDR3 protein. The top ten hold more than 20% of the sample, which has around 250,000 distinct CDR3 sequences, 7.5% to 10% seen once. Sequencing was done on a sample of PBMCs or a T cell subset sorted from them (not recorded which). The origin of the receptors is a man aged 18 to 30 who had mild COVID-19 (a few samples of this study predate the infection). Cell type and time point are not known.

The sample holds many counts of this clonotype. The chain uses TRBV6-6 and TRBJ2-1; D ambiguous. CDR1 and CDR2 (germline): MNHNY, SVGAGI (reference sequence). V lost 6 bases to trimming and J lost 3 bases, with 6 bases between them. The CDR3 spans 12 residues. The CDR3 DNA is TGTGCCAGCAGCCTAGACTACAATGAGCAGTTCTTC. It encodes CASSLDYNEQFF.

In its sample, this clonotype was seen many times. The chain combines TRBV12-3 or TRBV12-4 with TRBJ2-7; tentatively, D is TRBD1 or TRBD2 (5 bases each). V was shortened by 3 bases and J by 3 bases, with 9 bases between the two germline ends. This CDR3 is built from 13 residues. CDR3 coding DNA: TGTGCCAGCAGTTTCAGGGACGGCTACGAGCAGTACTTC. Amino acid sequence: CASSFRDGYEQYF.

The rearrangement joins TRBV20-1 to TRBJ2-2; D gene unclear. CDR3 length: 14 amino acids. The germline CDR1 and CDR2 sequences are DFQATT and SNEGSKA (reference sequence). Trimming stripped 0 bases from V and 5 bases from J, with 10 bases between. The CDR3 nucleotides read TGCAGTGCTAGAGATCTGGAACCGACCGGGGAGCTGTTTTTT. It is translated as CSARDLEPTGELFF.

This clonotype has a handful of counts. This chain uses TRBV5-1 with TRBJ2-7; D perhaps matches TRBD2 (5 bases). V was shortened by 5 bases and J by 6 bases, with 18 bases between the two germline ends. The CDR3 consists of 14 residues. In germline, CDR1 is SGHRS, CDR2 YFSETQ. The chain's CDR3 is CASRDSGFQGEQYV. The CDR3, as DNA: TGCGCCAGCAGGGATTCGGGGTTTCAAGGCGAGCAGTACGTC.

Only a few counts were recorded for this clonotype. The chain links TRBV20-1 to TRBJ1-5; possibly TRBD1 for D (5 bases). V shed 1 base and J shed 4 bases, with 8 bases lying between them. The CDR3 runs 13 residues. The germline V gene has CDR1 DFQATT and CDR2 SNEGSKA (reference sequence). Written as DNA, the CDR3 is TGCAGTGCTAGAGGACAGTGGAATCAGCCCCAGCATTTT. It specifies CSARGQWNQPQHF.

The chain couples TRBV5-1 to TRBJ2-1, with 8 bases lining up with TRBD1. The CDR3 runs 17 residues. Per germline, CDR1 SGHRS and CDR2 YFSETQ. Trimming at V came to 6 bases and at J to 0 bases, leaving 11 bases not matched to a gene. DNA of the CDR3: TGCGCCAGCACCCCAAGGGGGACAGGAAGCTCCTACAATGAGCAGTTCTTC. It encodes CASTPRGTGSSYNEQFF.

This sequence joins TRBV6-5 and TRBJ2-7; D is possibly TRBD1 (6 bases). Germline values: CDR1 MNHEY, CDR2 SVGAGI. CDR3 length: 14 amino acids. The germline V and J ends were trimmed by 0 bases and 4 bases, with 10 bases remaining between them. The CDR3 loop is CASSYSTGFYEQYF. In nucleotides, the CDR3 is TGTGCCAGCAGTTACTCTACAGGGTTTTACGAGCAGTACTTC.

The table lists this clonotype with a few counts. As DNA, the CDR3 is TGTGCCAGCAGCCACTTCCAATTTCCGAACACCGGGGAGCTGTTTTTT. Translation: CASSHFQFPNTGELFF. The chain links TRBV7-6 to TRBJ2-2; D remains ambiguous. The CDR3 contains 16 residues. V lost 5 bases to trimming and J lost 0 bases, with 13 bases between them. Germline CDR1 and CDR2: SGHVS and FNYEAQ.

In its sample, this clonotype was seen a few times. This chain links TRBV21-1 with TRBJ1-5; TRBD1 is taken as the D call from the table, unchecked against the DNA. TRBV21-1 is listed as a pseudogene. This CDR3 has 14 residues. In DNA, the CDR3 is TGTGCCAGCAGACTCCGGGACACGGGTCAGCCCCAGCATTTT. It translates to CASRLRDTGQPQHF.

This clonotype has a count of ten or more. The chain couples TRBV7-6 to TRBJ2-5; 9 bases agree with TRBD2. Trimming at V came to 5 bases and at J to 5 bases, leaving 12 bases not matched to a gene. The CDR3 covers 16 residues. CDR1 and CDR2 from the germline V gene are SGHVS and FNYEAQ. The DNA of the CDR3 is TGTGCCAGCAGCGTGTGGGGCGGGGGGGCCCCTGAGACCCAGTACTTC. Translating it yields CASSVWGGGAPETQYF.